This TCR beta chain was sequenced during a study of Ad26.COV2.S vaccination and SARS-CoV-2 variants. Repertoires were generated with immunoSEQ multiplex PCR, while TCRdb's copy carries only in-frame clones and drops some. This sample yields around 7,000 clones, of which about four fifths are seen a single time; around 29% belongs to the top ten. This CDR3 is built from 15 residues. Germline CDR1 reads MNHEY; CDR2 reads SVGEGT. V was trimmed by 5 bases and J by 0 bases, leaving 8 bases between them. This clone has only a few counts. Sequencing used peripheral blood, obtained after recovery from COVID-19. The receptor comes from a human donor who had recovered from COVID-19. The V call is TRBV6-2 or TRBV6-3, the J call TRBJ2-6; D uncertain. The CDR3 coding sequence is TGTGCCAGCAGTCCCCGACACTCTGGGGCCAACGTCCTGACTTTC. Amino acid sequence: CASSPRHSGANVLTF.